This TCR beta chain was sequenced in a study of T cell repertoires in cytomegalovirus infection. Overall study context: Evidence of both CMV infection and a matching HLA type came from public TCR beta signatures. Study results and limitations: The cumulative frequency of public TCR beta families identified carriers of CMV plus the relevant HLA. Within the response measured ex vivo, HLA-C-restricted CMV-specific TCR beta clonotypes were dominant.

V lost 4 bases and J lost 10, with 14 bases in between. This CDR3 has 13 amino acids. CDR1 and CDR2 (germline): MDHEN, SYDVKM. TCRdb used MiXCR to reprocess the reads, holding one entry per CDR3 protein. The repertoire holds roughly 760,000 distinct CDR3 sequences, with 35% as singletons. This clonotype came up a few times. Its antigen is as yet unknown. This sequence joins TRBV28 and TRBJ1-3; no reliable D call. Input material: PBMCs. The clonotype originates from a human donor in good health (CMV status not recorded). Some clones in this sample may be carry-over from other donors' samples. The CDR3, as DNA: TGTGCCAGCAGTTCATTCGGTCGGCGGACCATATATTTT. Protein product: CASSSFGRRTIYF.